The sequence of this T cell receptor (beta chain) was determined in a study of blood T cells in healthy people across ages. Regarding the study as a whole: A strong correlation was found between TCR beta diversity and the percentage of naive T cells.

This CDR3 has 14 residues. The V gene end was trimmed by 2 bases and the J gene end by 11 bases; junction bases not matched to a gene: 9. The germline CDR1 and CDR2 sequences are DFQATT and SNEGSKA (reference sequence). Remarks on this clonotype: The antigen is not known.

Sample-barcoded 5' priming and a J-beta primer mix drove a second PCR of about 7 to 11 cycles. TCRdb recomputed calls from the 5' RACE reads with MiXCR, one row per CDR3 protein. This sample carries 950,000 to 1,200,000 distinct CDR3 sequences, roughly two fifths of them seen once, and the ten largest clones take under 15%. The rearrangement joins TRBV20-1 to TRBJ2-5; 12 positions agree with TRBD1. The sample taken for sequencing was blood. The sequence was collected from a man between 18 and 35 years old in good health. For the CDR3, the DNA is TGCAGTGCTAGATATGGGACAGGGGGCGGTGAGCAGTACTTC. Encoded protein: CSARYGTGGGEQYF.